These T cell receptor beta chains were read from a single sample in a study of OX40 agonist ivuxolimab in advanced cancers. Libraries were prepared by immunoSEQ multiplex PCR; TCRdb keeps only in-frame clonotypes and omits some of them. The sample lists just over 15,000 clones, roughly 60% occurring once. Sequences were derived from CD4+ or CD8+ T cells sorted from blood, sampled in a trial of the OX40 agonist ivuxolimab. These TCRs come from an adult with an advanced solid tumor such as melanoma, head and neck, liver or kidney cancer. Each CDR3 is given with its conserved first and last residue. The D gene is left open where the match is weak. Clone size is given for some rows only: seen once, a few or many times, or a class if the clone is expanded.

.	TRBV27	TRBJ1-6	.	CASSLSTARSYNSPLHF	TGTGCCAGCAGTTTATCGACAGCCCGCTCCTATAATTCACCCCTCCACTTT
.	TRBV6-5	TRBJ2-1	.	CASRGEGAYNEQFF	TGTGCCAGCAGGGGGGAAGGGGCCTACAATGAGCAGTTCTTC
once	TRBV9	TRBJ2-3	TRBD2	CASSLSGGSTDTQYF	TGTGCCAGCAGCCTCAGCGGGGGCAGCACAGATACGCAGTATTTT
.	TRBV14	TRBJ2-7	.	CASSRYYEQYF	TGTGCCAGCAGCCGATATTACGAGCAGTACTTC
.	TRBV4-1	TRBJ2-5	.	CASSYAGRLPGYPKETQYF	TGCGCCAGCAGCTACGCGGGACGCCTCCCGGGCTACCCGAAAGAGACCCAGTACTTC
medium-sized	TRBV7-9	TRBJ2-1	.	CASRTQGDEQFF	TGTGCCAGCAGGACACAGGGCGATGAGCAGTTCTTC
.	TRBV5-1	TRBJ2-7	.	CASRVGKGYEQYF	TGCGCCAGCAGAGTCGGGAAGGGTTACGAGCAGTACTTC
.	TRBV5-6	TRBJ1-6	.	CASSLGGRGIYNSPLHF	TGTGCCAGCAGCTTAGGGGGGAGAGGAATATATAATTCACCCCTCCACTTT
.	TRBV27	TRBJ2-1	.	CASSLATDYNEQFF	TGTGCCAGCAGTTTAGCGACAGACTACAATGAGCAGTTCTTC
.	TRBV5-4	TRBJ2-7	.	CASSLINRPYEQYF	TGTGCCAGCAGCTTAATTAACCGTCCGTACGAGCAGTACTTC
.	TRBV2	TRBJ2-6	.	CASRPGRFSGANVLTF	TGTGCCAGCAGGCCGGGGCGGTTCTCTGGGGCCAACGTCCTGACTTTC
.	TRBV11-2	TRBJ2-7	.	CASSLDVARYEQYF	TGTGCCAGCAGCTTAGATGTGGCCAGATACGAGCAGTACTTC
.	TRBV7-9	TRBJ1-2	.	CASSFVKTNYGYTF	TGTGCCAGCAGCTTTGTCAAGACGAACTATGGCTACACCTTC
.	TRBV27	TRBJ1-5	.	CASSLYGASGNQPQHF	TGTGCCAGCAGTTTATACGGGGCCTCGGGGAATCAGCCCCAGCATTTT
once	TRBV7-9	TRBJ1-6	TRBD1	CASSMWTGNSPLHF	TGTGCCAGCAGCATGTGGACAGGGAATTCACCCCTCCACTTT
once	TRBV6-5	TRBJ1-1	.	CASSYTGGGTEAFF	TGTGCCAGCAGCTACACTGGGGGGGGGACTGAAGCTTTCTTT
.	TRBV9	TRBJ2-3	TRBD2	CASNGGALTDTQYF	TGTGCCAGCAACGGGGGGGCCCTCACAGATACGCAGTATTTT
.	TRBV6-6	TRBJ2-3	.	CASSYSEDYPKYF	TGTGCCAGCAGTTACTCCGAGGACTATCCGAAGTATTTT
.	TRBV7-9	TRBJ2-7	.	CASSLAGSYEQYF	TGTGCCAGCAGCTTAGCCGGCTCCTACGAGCAGTACTTC
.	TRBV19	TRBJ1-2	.	CASSVTTLSDGYTF	TGTGCCAGTAGTGTGACTACATTAAGCGATGGCTACACCTTC
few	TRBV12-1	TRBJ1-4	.	CASREWDRGHGANEKLFF	TGTGCCAGCAGAGAGTGGGACAGGGGTCACGGGGCTAATGAAAAACTGTTTTTT
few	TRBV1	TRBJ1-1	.	CTSSRGQGARGNTEAFF	TGCACCAGCAGCCGGGGACAGGGGGCTAGAGGGAACACTGAAGCTTTCTTT
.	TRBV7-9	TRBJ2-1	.	CASSIGPNEQFF	TGTGCCAGCAGCATCGGACCCAATGAGCAGTTCTTC
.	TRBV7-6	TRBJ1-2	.	CASSLNRKDEYGYTF	TGTGCCAGCAGCTTAAACCGCAAGGACGAATATGGCTACACCTTC
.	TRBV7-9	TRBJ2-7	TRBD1	CASSFITGAAYEQYF	TGTGCCAGCAGCTTTATTACAGGGGCTGCCTACGAGCAGTACTTC
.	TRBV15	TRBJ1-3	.	CATSMDVGGSGNTIYF	TGTGCCACCAGCATGGATGTGGGGGGCTCTGGAAACACCATATATTTT
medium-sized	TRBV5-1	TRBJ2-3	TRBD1	CASSLARDSLDTQYF	TGCGCCAGCAGCTTGGCCCGGGACAGTCTTGACACGCAGTATTTT
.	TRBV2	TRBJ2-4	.	CASSEVGLAKNIQYF	TGTGCCAGCAGTGAAGTTGGACTAGCCAAAAACATTCAGTACTTC
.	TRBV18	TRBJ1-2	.	CASSSPDGGYTF	TGTGCCAGCTCATCGCCAGACGGGGGCTACACCTTC
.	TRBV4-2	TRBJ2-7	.	CASSQGIGGYEQYF	TGTGCCAGCAGCCAAGGAATAGGGGGTTACGAGCAGTACTTC
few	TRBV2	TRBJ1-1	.	CASSARSETEAFF	TGTGCCAGCAGTGCCAGATCTGAGACTGAAGCTTTCTTT
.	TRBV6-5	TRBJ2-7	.	CASSYYGSKREQYF	TGTGCCAGCAGTTACTATGGGAGTAAACGCGAGCAGTACTTC
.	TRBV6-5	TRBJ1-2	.	CASILTSEGIYGYTF	TGTGCCAGCATCCTGACCTCGGAGGGGATCTATGGCTACACCTTC
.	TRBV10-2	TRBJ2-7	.	CASSPGPRAYEQYF	TGCGCCAGCAGTCCGGGCCCCCGAGCCTACGAGCAGTACTTC
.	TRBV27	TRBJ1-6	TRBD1	CASSFPGQGLHF	TGTGCCAGCAGTTTCCCCGGACAGGGTCTCCACTTT
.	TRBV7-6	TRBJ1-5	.	CASSHRDTSNQPQHF	TGTGCCAGCAGCCATAGGGACACCAGCAATCAGCCCCAGCATTTT
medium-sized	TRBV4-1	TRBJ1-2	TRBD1	CASSLNRGADGYTF	TGCGCCAGCAGCCTCAACAGGGGAGCGGATGGCTACACCTTC
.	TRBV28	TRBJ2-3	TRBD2	CASSPAGGPDTQYF	TGTGCCAGCAGTCCAGCGGGGGGGCCAGATACGCAGTATTTT
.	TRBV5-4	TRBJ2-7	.	CASSLGRLYEQYF	TGTGCCAGCAGCTTGGGCAGGTTATACGAGCAGTACTTC
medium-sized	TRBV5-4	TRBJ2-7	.	CASSSSTAYEQYF	TGTGCCAGCAGCTCCTCGACAGCCTACGAGCAGTACTTC
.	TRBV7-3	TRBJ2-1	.	CASSLRVSEYNEQFF	TGTGCCAGCAGCTTAAGAGTGTCAGAGTACAATGAGCAGTTCTTC
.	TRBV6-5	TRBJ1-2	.	CASTKTPTGFYGYTF	TGTGCCAGCACTAAAACTCCGACAGGATTCTATGGCTACACCTTC
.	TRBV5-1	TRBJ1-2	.	CASSSEGVDNYGYTF	TGCGCCAGCAGCTCCGAAGGGGTCGATAACTATGGCTACACCTTC
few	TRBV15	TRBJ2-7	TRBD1	CATSERRTGGNYEQYF	TGTGCCACCAGCGAACGTAGGACAGGGGGGAACTACGAGCAGTACTTC
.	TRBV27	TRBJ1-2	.	CASSFTAGASYGYTF	TGTGCCAGCAGTTTTACAGCAGGGGCATCCTATGGCTACACCTTC